Below are 16 T cell receptor beta chains sequenced from a single sample in a study of cytomegalovirus exposure and HLA in healthy donors. Data came from immunoSEQ multiplex PCR; TCRdb stores just in-frame clones and leaves some out. The sample lists under 95,000 clones, roughly 91% occurring once. The sequencing input was PBMCs. The receptors here all came from a young man in good health and CMV-seronegative.

The chain recombines TRBV27 with TRBJ2-6, with D perhaps TRBD2 (6 bases). In germline, CDR1 is MNHEY, CDR2 SMNVEV (reference sequence). The CDR3 runs to 16 residues. V gave up 6 bases and J gave up 0 bases, with 12 bases separating them. CDR3 in amino acids: CASRKGGPSGANVLTF. The CDR3 DNA follows: TGTGCCAGCAGAAAGGGAGGCCCCTCTGGGGCCAACGTCCTGACTTTC.

About this clone itself: This CDR3 is also generated by other DNA sequences in the sample. The chain joins TRBV2 to TRBJ2-3; 9 nucleotides line up with TRBD2. CDR1 and CDR2 from the germline V gene are SNHLY and FYNNEI. V lost 10 bases and J lost 6; bases outside the gene matches: 8. This CDR3 contains 13 residues. The DNA of the CDR3 is TGTGCCACTCTGCGGGAGGGCCTCGATACGCAGTATTTT. It codes for CATLREGLDTQYF.

This chain joins TRBV19 and TRBJ2-6; TRBD1 aligns across 8 bases. Germline V gene lookup returns CDR1 LNHDA and CDR2 SQIVND (reference sequence). V was clipped by 3 bases and J by 2 bases; unmatched bases: 12. The CDR3 length is 19 residues. Here the CDR3 DNA reads TGTGCCAGTAGTATTTTTCCGAGACAGGGGCTTGCTGGGGCCAACGTCCTGACTTTC. Translated: CASSIFPRQGLAGANVLTF.

The gene calls are TRBV27 and TRBJ2-5, with D possibly being TRBD1 (6 bases). The CDR3 consists of 12 residues. Germline assignment: CDR1 MNHEY and CDR2 SMNVEV (reference sequence). V was clipped by 6 bases and J by 11 bases, with 16 bases between them. CDR3 in amino acids: CASSTTGLEQYF. The CDR3 DNA reads as TGTGCCAGCAGCACTACAGGGTTAGAGCAGTACTTC.

The chain carries TRBV28 and TRBJ2-7; D is uncertain. The CDR3 length is 11 residues. Germline CDR1 MDHEN, CDR2 SYDVKM. V was trimmed by 2 bases and J by 7 bases, leaving 6 bases between them. CDR3 protein: CASSLAREQYF. The DNA of the CDR3 is TGTGCCAGCAGTTTAGCTCGGGAGCAGTACTTC. The entire variable domain, with the rest obtained from reference TRBV28 and TRBJ2-7, is as follows: DVKVTQSSRYLVKRTGEKVFLECVQDMDHENMFWYRQDPGLGLRLIYFSYDVKMKEKGDIPEGYSVSREKKERFSLILESASTNQTSMYLCASSLAREQYFGPGTRLTVT.

The chain joins TRBV28 to TRBJ2-3; D uncertain. The CDR3 runs 15 residues. Germline CDR1 and CDR2: MDHEN and SYDVKM. V gave up 3 bases and J gave up 1 base, with 11 bases separating them. CDR3 sequence: CASSFLQRRTDTQYF. DNA of the CDR3: TGTGCCAGCAGTTTTCTCCAGCGCCGCACAGATACGCAGTATTTT.

The chain links TRBV19 to TRBJ1-1; TRBD1 agrees at 9 bases. The CDR3 extends over 14 amino acids. Per germline, CDR1 LNHDA and CDR2 SQIVND (reference sequence). J was trimmed by 5 bases and V by 4 bases; bases with no gene match: 5. The CDR3 loop is CASSTRTGETEAFF. The CDR3 nucleotides are TGTGCCAGTAGTACCCGGACAGGGGAGACTGAAGCTTTCTTT. Supplemented by reference TRBV19 and TRBJ1-1, the full variable domain reads DGGITQSPKYLFRKEGQNVTLSCEQNLNHDAMYWYRQDPGQGLRLIYYSQIVNDFQKGDIAEGYSVSREKKESFPLTVTSAQKNPTAFYLCASSTRTGETEAFFGQGTRLTVV.

The chain combines TRBV30 with TRBJ1-2, with a possible D match to TRBD1 (6 bases). The CDR3 sequence is 12 residues long. CDR1 is GTSNPN and CDR2 is SVGIG in the germline V gene (reference sequence). The V end was cut by 4 bases, the J end by 2 bases, with 8 bases between. Here the CDR3 DNA reads TGTGCCTGGAACAGGGTCAACTATGGCTACACCTTC. This sequence encodes CAWNRVNYGYTF.

The V gene is TRBV2, the J gene TRBJ2-5; 11 positions match TRBD1. V lost 7 bases and J lost 5; bases outside the gene matches: 9. CDR3 length equals 15 residues. The V gene's germline CDR1 is SNHLY and CDR2 FYNNEI. The CDR3 DNA reads as TGTGCCAGCATTCGAGGACAGGGGGCGGGCGAGACCCAGTACTTC. It specifies CASIRGQGAGETQYF.

This sequence joins TRBV6-6 and TRBJ1-1; D uncertain. The length of the CDR3 is 15 residues. The germline V and J ends were trimmed by 2 bases and 6 bases, with 16 bases remaining between them. Looked up from germline, CDR1 is MNHNY and CDR2 is SVGAGI (reference sequence). CDR3 nucleotides: TGTGCCAGCAGTTACGGCCAGAAGCGCAACTCTGAAGCTTTCTTT. Its protein is CASSYGQKRNSEAFF.

The V and J genes are TRBV11-2 and TRBJ2-5; D call uncertain. Germline V gene sequence: CDR1 SGHAT, CDR2 FQNNGV. This CDR3 is built from 12 residues. Trimming removed 4 bases from V and 8 bases from J, with 11 bases in between. The CDR3 DNA sequence: TGTGCCAGCAGCTCCTCCGCGGTTACCCAGTACTTC. Protein product: CASSSSAVTQYF.

V usage is TRBV11-2 and J usage is TRBJ2-1; possible D gene TRBD2, 6 bases. Trimming removed 1 base at V and 6 bases at J, with 10 bases between. Germline CDR1 SGHAT, CDR2 FQNNGV. The CDR3 has 14 amino acids. As DNA, the CDR3 is TGTGCCAGCAGCTTAGCGGGGGTATTCAATGAGCAGTTCTTC. Translation gives CASSLAGVFNEQFF.

The chain couples TRBV18 to TRBJ1-4, with TRBD1 matching over 8 bases. V lost 2 bases, J lost 8 bases, and 4 bases stayed unmatched. This CDR3 has 14 residues. Per germline, CDR1 KGHSH and CDR2 LQKENI. CDR3: CASSPGQGGEKLFF. As DNA, the CDR3 is TGTGCCAGCTCACCAGGACAGGGTGGCGAAAAACTGTTTTTT.

The genes are TRBV4-1 and TRBJ2-5; 7 bases are shared with TRBD1. CDR3 length: 17 amino acids. The V and J ends lost 0 bases and 7 bases, in that order; junction bases with no gene match: 14. Germline-derived CDR1 and CDR2 are MGHRA and YSYEKL. The CDR3 loop is CASSQDHQGQPPRTQYF. As DNA, the CDR3 is TGCGCCAGCAGCCAAGATCACCAGGGACAGCCTCCTAGGACCCAGTACTTC.

This chain links TRBV5-4 with TRBJ1-5, with 8 bases fitting TRBD1. The CDR3 has 14 residues. Germline V CDR1 and CDR2: SGHNT, YYREEE (reference sequence). The V segment lost 3 bases and the J segment 5 bases; nucleotides outside the gene matches: 4. CDR3 sequence reads: CASSSAGGDQPQHF. CDR3 nucleotides: TGTGCCAGCAGCTCGGCAGGGGGCGATCAGCCCCAGCATTTT.

The count of this clone is one. The rearrangement links TRBV6-1 to TRBJ2-6, with no clear D. This CDR3 region has 14 residues. The V end was cut by 2 bases, the J end by 2 bases, with 4 bases between. Germline V gene lookup returns CDR1 MNHNS and CDR2 SASEGT. As DNA, the CDR3 is TGTGCCAGCAGTGAACTAGCTGGGGCCAACGTCCTGACTTTC. The encoded protein is CASSELAGANVLTF.